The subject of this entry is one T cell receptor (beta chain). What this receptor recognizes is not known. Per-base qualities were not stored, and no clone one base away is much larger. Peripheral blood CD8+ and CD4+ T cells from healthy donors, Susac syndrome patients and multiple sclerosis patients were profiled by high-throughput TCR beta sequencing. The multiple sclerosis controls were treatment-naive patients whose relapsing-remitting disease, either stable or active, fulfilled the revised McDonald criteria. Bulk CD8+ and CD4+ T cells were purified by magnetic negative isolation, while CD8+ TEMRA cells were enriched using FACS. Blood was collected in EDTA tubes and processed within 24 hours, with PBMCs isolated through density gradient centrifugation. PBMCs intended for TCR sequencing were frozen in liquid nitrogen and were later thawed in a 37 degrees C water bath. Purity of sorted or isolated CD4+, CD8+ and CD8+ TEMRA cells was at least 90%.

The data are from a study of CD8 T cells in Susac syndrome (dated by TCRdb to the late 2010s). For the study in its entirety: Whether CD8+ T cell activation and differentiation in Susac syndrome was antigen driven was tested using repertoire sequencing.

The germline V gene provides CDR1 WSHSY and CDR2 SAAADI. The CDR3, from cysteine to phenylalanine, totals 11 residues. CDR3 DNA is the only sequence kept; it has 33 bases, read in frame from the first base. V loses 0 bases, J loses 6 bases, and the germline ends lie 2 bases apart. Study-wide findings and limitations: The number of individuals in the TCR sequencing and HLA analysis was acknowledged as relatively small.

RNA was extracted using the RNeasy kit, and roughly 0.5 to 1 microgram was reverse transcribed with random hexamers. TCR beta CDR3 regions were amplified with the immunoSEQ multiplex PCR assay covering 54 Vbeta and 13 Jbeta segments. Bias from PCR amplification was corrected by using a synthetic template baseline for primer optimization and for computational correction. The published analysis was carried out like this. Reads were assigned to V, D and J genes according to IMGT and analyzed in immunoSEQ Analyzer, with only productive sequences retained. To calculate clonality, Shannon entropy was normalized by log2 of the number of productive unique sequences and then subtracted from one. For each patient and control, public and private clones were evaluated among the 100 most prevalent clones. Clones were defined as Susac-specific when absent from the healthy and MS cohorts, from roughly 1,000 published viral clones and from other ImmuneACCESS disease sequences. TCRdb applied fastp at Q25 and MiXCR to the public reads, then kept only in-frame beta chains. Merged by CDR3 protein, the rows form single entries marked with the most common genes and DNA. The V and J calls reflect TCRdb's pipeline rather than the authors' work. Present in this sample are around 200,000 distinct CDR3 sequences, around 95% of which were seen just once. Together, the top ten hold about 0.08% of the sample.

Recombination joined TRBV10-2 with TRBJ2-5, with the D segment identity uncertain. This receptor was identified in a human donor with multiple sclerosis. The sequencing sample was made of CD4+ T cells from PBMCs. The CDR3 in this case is CASSESQTQYF. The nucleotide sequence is TGCGCCAGCAGTGAGTCGCAGACCCAGTACTTC.